This T cell receptor beta chain was captured by sequencing in a study of PD-1 blockade in classical Hodgkin lymphoma. The repertoire was sequenced with immunoSEQ multiplex PCR; TCRdb's copy has only in-frame clones and lacks some. The sample has 80,000 to 95,000 clones; 75% to 85% are singletons. The sample's time point: cycle 4 day 1 (C4D1), after less than 7 weeks of nivolumab. Each patient experienced a relapse that followed autologous stem cell transplantation, and brentuximab vedotin exposure varied. V was cut by 3 bases and J by 6 bases, with 14 bases left in between. CDR1 is MDHEN, CDR2 SYDVKM, per germline. The CDR3 consists of 14 residues.

This chain uses TRBV28 with TRBJ1-1, with a tentative D call TRBD1 (6 bases). Source: peripheral blood mononuclear cells (PBMCs), taken before the fourth cycle of nivolumab. This TCR was recovered from a human donor with classical Hodgkin lymphoma. CDR3 nucleotides: TGTGCCAGCAGTTTTCAGGGGCTTCTAGCTGAAGCTTTCTTT. Translation: CASSFQGLLAEAFF.